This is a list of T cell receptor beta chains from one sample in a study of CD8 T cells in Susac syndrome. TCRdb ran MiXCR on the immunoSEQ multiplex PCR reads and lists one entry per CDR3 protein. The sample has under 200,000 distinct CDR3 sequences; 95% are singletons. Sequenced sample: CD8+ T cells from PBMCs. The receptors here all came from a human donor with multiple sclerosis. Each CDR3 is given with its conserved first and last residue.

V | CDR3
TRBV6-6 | CASSTGQGSAQYF
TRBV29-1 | CSVEANSPYGYTF
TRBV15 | CATSRGASGTYEQYF
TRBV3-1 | CASSQELPGTSYEQYF
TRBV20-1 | CSAGALVGQETQYF
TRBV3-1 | CASSPVVATETQYF
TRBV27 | CASSNEPRSSYNEQFF
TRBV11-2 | CASSPGTDRRGETQYF
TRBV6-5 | CASRPTMPYNEQFF
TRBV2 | CASSELNGYEQYF
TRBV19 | CASRTSGGAWSEAFF
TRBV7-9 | CASSLGIVQFF
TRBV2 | CASSGRTKAKNIQYF
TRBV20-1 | CSASLGPGGPSYEQYF
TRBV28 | CASSFGAGELFF
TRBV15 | CATSSRTSGSYEQYF
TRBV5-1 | CASSLVAGEPRNEQFF
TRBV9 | CASSPSPSGDNEQFF
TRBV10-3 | CAISLDAQLTDTQYF